The clone carrying this T cell receptor beta chain was detected once. Clones were sequenced by immunoSEQ multiplex PCR, and TCRdb holds only the in-frame ones, with some missing. Of 12,000 or so clones in the sample, 70% to 90% are singletons; the top ten hold roughly 14%. This specimen comes from a study of T cell changes during pregnancy in multiple sclerosis. V shed 7 bases, J shed 15 bases, and the junction held 12 bases outside the gene matches. The CDR3 sequence is 14 residues long. Germline CDR1 reads LNHDA; CDR2 reads SQIVND (reference sequence). The clonotype comes from a female donor in good health, enrolled as a control in a pregnancy study. V gene TRBV19 combines with J gene TRBJ2-1; the match to TRBD2 covers 13 bases. Sample: CD8+ T cells from peripheral blood mononuclear cells, taken in the second trimester of pregnancy. This CDR3 is CASTLPGLAGRWFF. The DNA of the CDR3 is TGTGCCAGTACACTCCCGGGACTAGCGGGGCGTTGGTTCTTC.